These 5 T cell receptor beta chains came from one sample sequenced in a study of Ad26.COV2.S vaccination and SARS-CoV-2 variants. Only in-frame clones appear in the TCRdb table, and some are missing; sequencing was by immunoSEQ multiplex PCR. The sample consists of fewer than 400,000 clones, 85% to 90% of them appearing once. Treatment of the sample: some 20 received Ad26.COV2.S at low or high dose, single or two shots; 5 received placebo; per-sample allocation not given. It was on day 63 after the first vaccine or placebo injection that samples were taken. Sequencing used peripheral blood, obtained in a trial of Ad26.COV2.S vaccine versus placebo. The source of these receptors is a person aged 18-60 years who received the Ad26.COV2.S COVID-19 vaccine or a placebo.

This chain uses TRBV4-3 with TRBJ2-2; D call uncertain. CDR3 length: 14 amino acids. Trimming pared 2 bases from V and 3 bases from J, leaving 7 bases between. The germline CDR1 and CDR2 sequences are LGHNA and YSLEER. The CDR3 region has the DNA TGCGCCAGCAGCCAATTCCAGGACACCGGGGAGCTGTTTTTT. Amino acid sequence: CASSQFQDTGELFF.

The chain is built from TRBV11-2 and TRBJ1-1; perhaps TRBD1 as D (6 bases). The CDR3 has 13 residues. Trimming cost V 3 bases and J 11 bases, with 16 bases left between them. The germline V gene has CDR1 SGHAT and CDR2 FQNNGV. For the CDR3, the DNA is TGTGCCAGCAGCTTCCAGGGGTTGATCTCGGCTTTCTTT. This gives the protein CASSFQGLISAFF.

This chain uses TRBV4-3 with TRBJ1-1, with D perhaps TRBD1 (5 bases). Germline values: CDR1 LGHNA, CDR2 YSLEER. This CDR3 spans 16 amino acids. V shed 1 base and J shed 0 bases, with 12 bases lying between them. CDR3 protein: CASSQARQLMNTEAFF. The CDR3 region has the DNA TGCGCCAGCAGCCAAGCCCGACAGTTAATGAACACTGAAGCTTTCTTT.

The V call is TRBV19, the J call TRBJ1-1; D not certain. V gave up 4 bases and J gave up 1 base, with 4 bases separating them. CDR1 is LNHDA and CDR2 is SQIVND in the germline V gene (reference sequence). The CDR3 covers 12 residues. The DNA of the CDR3 is TGTGCCAGTAGTAGCCGGAACACTGAAGCTTTCTTT. Protein: CASSSRNTEAFF.

The gene calls are TRBV11-3 and TRBJ2-2; D remains unclear. V was clipped by 2 bases and J by 1 base, with 8 bases between them. This CDR3 spans 15 amino acids. The V gene's germline CDR1 is SGHNT and CDR2 YENEEA. Here the CDR3 DNA reads TGTGCCAGCAGCTTAACGGGCGAGAACACCGGGGAGCTGTTTTTT. Encoded protein: CASSLTGENTGELFF.